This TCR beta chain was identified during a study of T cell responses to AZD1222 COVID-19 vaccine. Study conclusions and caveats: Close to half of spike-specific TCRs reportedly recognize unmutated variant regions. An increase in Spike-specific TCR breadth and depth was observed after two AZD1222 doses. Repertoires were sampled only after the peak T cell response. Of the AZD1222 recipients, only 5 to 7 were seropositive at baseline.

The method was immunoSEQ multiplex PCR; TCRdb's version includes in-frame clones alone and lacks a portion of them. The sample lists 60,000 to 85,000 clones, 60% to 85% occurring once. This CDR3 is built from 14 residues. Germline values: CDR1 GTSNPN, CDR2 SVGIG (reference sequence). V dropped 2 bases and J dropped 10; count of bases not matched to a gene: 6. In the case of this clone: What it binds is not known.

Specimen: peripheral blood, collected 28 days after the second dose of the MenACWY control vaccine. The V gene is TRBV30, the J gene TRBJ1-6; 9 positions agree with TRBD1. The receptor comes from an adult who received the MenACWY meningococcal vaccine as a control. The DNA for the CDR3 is TGTGCCTGGAGTAGGGACAGGGATGGATCACCCCTCCACTTT. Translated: CAWSRDRDGSPLHF.